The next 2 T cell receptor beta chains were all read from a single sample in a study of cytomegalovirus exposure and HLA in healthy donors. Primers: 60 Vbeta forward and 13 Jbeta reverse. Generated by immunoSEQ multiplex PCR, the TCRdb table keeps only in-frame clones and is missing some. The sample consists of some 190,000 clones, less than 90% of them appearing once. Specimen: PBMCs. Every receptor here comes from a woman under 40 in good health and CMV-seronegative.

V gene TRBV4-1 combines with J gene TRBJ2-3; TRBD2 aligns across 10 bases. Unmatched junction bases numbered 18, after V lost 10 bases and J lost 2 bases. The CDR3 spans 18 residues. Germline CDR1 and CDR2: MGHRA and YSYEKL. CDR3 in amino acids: CATRGGLLAGGPTDTQYF. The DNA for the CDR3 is TGCGCCACCAGGGGGGGACTCTTAGCGGGGGGCCCCACAGATACGCAGTATTTT.

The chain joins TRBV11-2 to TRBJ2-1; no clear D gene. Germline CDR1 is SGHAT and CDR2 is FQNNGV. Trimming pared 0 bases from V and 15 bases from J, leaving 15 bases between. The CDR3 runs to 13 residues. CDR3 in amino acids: CASSLELRLVRFF. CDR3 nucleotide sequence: TGTGCCAGCAGCTTAGAATTGAGGCTGGTGCGGTTCTTC.